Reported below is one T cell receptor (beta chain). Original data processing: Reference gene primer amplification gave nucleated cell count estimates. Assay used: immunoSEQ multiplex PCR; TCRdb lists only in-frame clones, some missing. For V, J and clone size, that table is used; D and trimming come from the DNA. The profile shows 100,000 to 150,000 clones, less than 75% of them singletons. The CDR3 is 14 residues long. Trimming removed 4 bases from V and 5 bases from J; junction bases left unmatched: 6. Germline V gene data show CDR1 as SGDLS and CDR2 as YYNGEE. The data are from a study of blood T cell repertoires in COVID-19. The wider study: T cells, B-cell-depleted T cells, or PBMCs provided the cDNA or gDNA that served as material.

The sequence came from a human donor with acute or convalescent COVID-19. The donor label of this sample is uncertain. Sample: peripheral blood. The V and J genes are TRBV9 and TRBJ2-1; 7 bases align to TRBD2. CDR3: CASSQTTSHNEQFF. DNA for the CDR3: TGTGCCAGCAGCCAGACGACTAGCCACAATGAGCAGTTCTTC.